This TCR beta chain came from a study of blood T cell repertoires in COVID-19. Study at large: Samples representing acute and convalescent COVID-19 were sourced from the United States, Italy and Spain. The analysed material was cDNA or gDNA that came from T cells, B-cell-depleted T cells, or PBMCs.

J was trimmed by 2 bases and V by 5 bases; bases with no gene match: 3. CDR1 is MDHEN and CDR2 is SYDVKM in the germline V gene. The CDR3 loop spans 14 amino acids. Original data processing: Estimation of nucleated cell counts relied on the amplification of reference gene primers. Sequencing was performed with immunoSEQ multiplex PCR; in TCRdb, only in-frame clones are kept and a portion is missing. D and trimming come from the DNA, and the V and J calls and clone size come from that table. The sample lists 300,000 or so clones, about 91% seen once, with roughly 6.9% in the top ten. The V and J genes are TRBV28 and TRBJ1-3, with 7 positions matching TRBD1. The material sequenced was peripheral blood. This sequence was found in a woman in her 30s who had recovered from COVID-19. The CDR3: CASSKGTAGNTIYF. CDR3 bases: TGTGCCAGCAGTAAGGGGACAGCTGGAAACACCATATATTTT.